The entry below gives a single T cell receptor (beta chain) sequence along with its context. Its antigen remains unidentified. The CDR3 runs 15 residues. Trimming took 3 bases from V and 4 from J, leaving 16 bases between them. Per germline, CDR1 SGHTS and CDR2 YDEGEE. The DNA input per sorted-subset replicate PCR was roughly 0.2 ug, corresponding to 30,000 or so T cell genomes. Clones were sequenced by immunoSEQ multiplex PCR, and TCRdb holds only the in-frame ones, with some missing. The sample gives a few million clones, over 85% of which show up once; under 0.45% is in the top ten. The entry originates in a study of shared clonotypes between healthy human individuals. Study background: Aged 18 to 49, the donors were a couple of women and a few men.

Whole-study findings and limits: Sharing of clonotypes among donors was expected to vary with sequencing depth. It was observed that about 5% of naive CD4 clonotypes were shared across a handful of donors.

Material: naive CD4+ T cells from PBMCs. Described subset: CD45RA+ positively selected. This receptor was taken from a man in his late teens or twenties in good health. Some clones in this sample may be carry-over from other donors' samples. This rearrangement joins TRBV5-8 to TRBJ2-5, with a possible D match to TRBD1 (6 bases). The CDR3 protein is CASSWGLSHRETQYF. CDR3 bases: TGTGCCAGCAGCTGGGGGCTCTCCCACAGAGAGACCCAGTACTTC. The entire variable domain, with the rest obtained from reference TRBV5-8 and TRBJ2-5, is as follows: EAGVTQSPTHLIKTRGQQATLRCSPISGHTSVYWYQQALGLGLQFLLWYDEGEERNRGNFPPRFSGRQFPNYSSELNVNALELEDSALYLCASSWGLSHRETQYFGPGTRLLVL.